This TCR beta chain was sequenced for a study of cytomegalovirus exposure and HLA in healthy donors (dated by TCRdb to 2017 to 2019). Turning to the overall study: An earlier analysis of 587 of the donors reported 250 to 350 Gb of sequence data and roughly 120 million unique TCR beta sequences obtained from approximately 180 million T cells. Besides the first cohort of approximately 670 subjects, a separate validation cohort made up of around 120 different subjects was used. Rather than drawing on any new phenotypic data, the later analysis identified candidate immune exposures from TCR beta sequences and the way those sequences occurred across donors. The study aimed to test whether cataloging public T cell receptors could reveal signatures of past pathogen exposure. Using immunosequencing, the study profiled T cell repertoires from fewer than 700 subjects and related those repertoires to cytomegalovirus serostatus. Among the roughly 400 genotyped donors, around 81% belonged to the genetic ancestry cluster associated with self-reported Caucasian donors. A later genetic analysis used genome-wide SNP genotypes for about 60% of the roughly 670 donors, treating that subset as a discovery cohort. Every discovery cohort repertoire had been produced on one sequencing platform. An earlier analysis of approximately 640 of the donors applied high-throughput TCR beta sequencing to assess whether each TCR beta V gene segment acted as functional or pseudogenic. High-throughput TCR immunosequencing, statistical association of individual TCRs with disease status, and machine learning were combined to predict cytomegalovirus infection status. Across 398 genotyped donors of the cohort, an average of approximately 240,000 unique TCR beta nucleotide sequences per donor were sequenced, and around 20% of those sequences were non-productive. Four to six DR-DQ haplotypes were handled as single units for association and clustering, since linkage in the cohort was strong. In a later analysis, previously published TCR beta repertoires from several hundred donors were re-analyzed and high-resolution HLA genotyping was added so that TCR occurrence patterns could be studied. Both class I and class II loci were covered by HLA typing, at four-digit resolution. Typing coverage varied by locus: roughly 620-640 donors for A, B, C, DRB1 and DQB1; approximately 520 for DQA1; about 570 for DPA1; more than 450 for DPB1. An early release that covered some 630 HLA-typed donors contained about 300 gigabases of sequencing data and 80 million or so unique TCR sequences. Alongside the repertoire data, information on donor age, sex, ethnicity and CMV serostatus was compiled. General findings and caveats noted by the study authors: Strong co-occurrence of HLA alleles, especially DR and DQ, made assigning TCR associations to individual alleles difficult. In an earlier analysis of about 600 of the donors, most TCR beta V segments appeared in productive rearrangements about 87% or about 30% of the time, broadly matching IMGT annotations. According to a later analysis, TCR association rates differed among HLA loci, with DRB1 alleles showing the most associated TCRs and HLA-C alleles showing the fewest. A total of fewer than 200 TCR beta chains were listed by the study as associated with cytomegalovirus. A later genetic analysis reported fewer N-insertions in productive TCRs among donors in an Asian-associated ancestry cluster than the roughly 700-donor mean. In a later analysis, several top co-occurrence clusters were reported to appear linked to parvovirus B19, influenza, CMV and Epstein-Barr virus. The authors suggested that the approach could potentially be extended to other disease states and immunological phenotypes. V-gene and J-gene trimming of TCR beta chains was associated with a missense DCLRE1C variant in a later genetic analysis, and the association was replicated in an independent cohort. Specific HLA alleles were associated with 15,000 to 20,000 TCR beta sequences at a false discovery rate of 0.05 in a later analysis. The classifier was reported to diagnose cytomegalovirus status with high specificity and sensitivity in both the original and validation cohorts. Roughly uniform sequencing depth across donors was assumed in presence/absence analyses, although this assumption may not hold. Most TCR sequences were seen in very few donors, while some public TCRs were found in many individuals. In a later analysis, most CMV-associated TCR beta chains were found to appear HLA-restricted, with HLA associations seemingly driven largely by CMV exposure. CMV serostatus was the only immune exposure information available for the cohort. In this cohort, only TCR beta chains were sequenced, and detectable features were limited by the absence of alpha or paired-chain data. Because counts were too low, 15 or so rarely observed V segments, including chromosome 9 orphons, were excluded from the earlier analysis of 587 of the donors. Some IMGT-functional V segments, including TRBV6-2 and TRBV6-3, could not be told apart with the 87-base-pair reads, so those segments were excluded. A further reported finding was that TCR beta sequences accurately predicted the HLA-A and HLA-B alleles for most subjects in the first cohort. In vitro tests confirmed that a few of the cytomegalovirus-associated TCR beta chains recognize cytomegalovirus antigens. Because some donors lacked HLA typing at each locus, the association tests relied only on the typed subset. Linkage disequilibrium might explain the correlated functional status among segregating V segments, but an unknown experimental factor could not be ruled out. In a later analysis, HLA-associated TCR beta chains showed more clonal expansion and lower generation probabilities than non-associated chains that were equally common. A cluster of highly shared sequence variants was judged likely to be a technical artifact of the sequencing pipeline.

Trimming accounts for 5 bases at V and 9 bases at J, while the number of junction bases matched to no gene is 15. The CDR1 and CDR2 encoded by the germline V gene are SGHTA and FQGTGA. The CDR3 covers 17 residues, taking in both the cysteine and the phenylalanine. CDR3 DNA only is kept here, 51 bases in frame from base 1. The library was built by means of the immunoSEQ multiplex PCR assay. For the multiplex PCR, a mixture combining 60 forward primers for TCR Vbeta segments and 13 reverse primers for TCR Jbeta segments was used. Amplification of the CDR3 region of rearranged TCR beta genes was performed with a multiplex PCR assay on genomic DNA. Amplified TCR beta libraries were sequenced as 87-base-pair reads on the Illumina HiSeq System. The original pipeline was this. A later analysis tallied tens of millions of unique TCR beta chains across the 700 or so repertoires, and about 10 million of those chains were shared by two or more donors. Raw reads were error-corrected and collapsed into unique sequences with a nearest-neighbor algorithm that merged closely related sequences to remove PCR and sequencing errors. To assign V, D and J gene segments, CDR3 sequences were aligned to IMGT reference sequences. For a sequence to be retained, a match of at least six nucleotides was required to both a V gene segment and a J gene segment. A rearrangement was called productive if the CDR3 had no stop codons and remained in frame with V and J, and every other rearrangement was called non-productive. CDR3 was defined according to IMGT convention as the region running from the second conserved V-encoded cysteine to the conserved J-encoded phenylalanine. In an earlier analysis of around 540 of the donors, sequences lacking an unambiguous match to a single V gene segment were excluded. In an earlier analysis of some 590 of the donors, a V segment was called functional when productive rearrangements were above 56.7%, and segregating when the standard deviation between donors exceeded 5%. A statistical classification framework was built to diagnose cytomegalovirus status from the catalog of TCR beta chain sequences. V and J gene assignment, in a later analysis, came from comparing TCR nucleotide sequences with IMGT/GENE-DB human TR gene sequences. A later analysis assigned CDR3 sequences and most-parsimonious VDJ recombination scenarios with the TCRdist pipeline. In a later analysis, every TCR beta chain was defined by the combination of its CDR3 amino acid sequence and its V-gene family, and reads without a unique V-gene family were dropped. In a later analysis, fewer than 650 highly shared, low-generation-probability nucleotide sequences were removed to address suspected cross-contamination and a sequencing artifact. In a later analysis, a clonal expansion index was calculated for each public chain from normalized within-repertoire ranks of inferred template counts. In a later analysis, generation probabilities were computed using a VDJ recombination model fitted to out-of-frame rearrangements, and the results were checked against IGoR. Hypergeometric tests were used in a later analysis to score TCR-TCR, TCR-HLA and TCR-CMV co-occurrence, with a repertoire-size bias correction applied to the TCR pairs. A later analysis estimated false discovery rates by permuting HLA or CMV assignments 20 times. In a later analysis, co-occurring TCRs were grouped using DBSCAN, and TCRdist sequence similarity was added for clustering within HLA-allele-positive subsets. Co-occurrence clustering excluded repertoires with fewer than 30,000 or more than 120,000 public chains, plus five with anomalous nucleotide sharing. TCRdb took over this immuneACCESS table, retaining in-frame rearrangements with V and J assigned. Such tables are incomplete; in checked studies, under half of the missing clones stem from an unresolved V gene, and the remainder is unexplained. The DNA gave D and trimming, while V, J and clone size come from that table. This sample comprises 75,000 to 100,000 clones, roughly 70% of them detected only once. The ten biggest clones cover about 1.8% of the sample.

The cohort comprised some 700 healthy bone marrow donors. Cohort members were all nominally healthy when sampled, although unrecorded immune exposures were likely present. The donor was CMV seronegative and belonged to the group of 380 or so seronegative cohort members. Every donor gave a peripheral blood sample, and the peripheral blood mononuclear cells from that sample were used for TCR beta sequencing. The Qiagen DNeasy Blood Extraction Kit was used to extract genomic DNA from the blood cell samples. Comment on this clone: No antigen is known for it. Base qualities are not provided; no much larger clone lies one nucleotide away.

Sequencing used PBMCs. The clonotype was recovered from a male donor in good health and CMV-seronegative. The chain joins TRBV7-3 to TRBJ2-6; TRBD2 lines up with 8 middle nucleotides. CDR3 loop: CASSPTGALAENNVLTF. The DNA sequence is as follows: TGTGCCAGCAGCCCAACGGGGGCACTAGCGGAGAACAACGTCCTGACTTTC.